This TCR beta chain was identified in a study of shared clonotypes between healthy human individuals. This CDR3 contains 14 residues. The V gene lost 7 bases and the J gene lost 0 bases, with 9 bases spanning the gap. CDR1 is MNHEY, CDR2 SVGAGI, per germline. Using immunoSEQ multiplex PCR, the repertoire was profiled, and TCRdb retains in-frame clones only, with some absent. This table holds 2,500,000 or so clones, roughly nine tenths found once. Sample: naive CD4+ T cells sorted from blood. Documented subset: CD45RA+ positively selected. This chain links TRBV6-5 with TRBJ1-4; perhaps TRBD1 as D (5 bases). The TCR comes from a man in his late teens or twenties in good health. The CDR3 region is CASTETATNEKLFF. The CDR3 region has the DNA TGTGCCAGCACCGAGACAGCAACTAATGAAAAACTGTTTTTT.